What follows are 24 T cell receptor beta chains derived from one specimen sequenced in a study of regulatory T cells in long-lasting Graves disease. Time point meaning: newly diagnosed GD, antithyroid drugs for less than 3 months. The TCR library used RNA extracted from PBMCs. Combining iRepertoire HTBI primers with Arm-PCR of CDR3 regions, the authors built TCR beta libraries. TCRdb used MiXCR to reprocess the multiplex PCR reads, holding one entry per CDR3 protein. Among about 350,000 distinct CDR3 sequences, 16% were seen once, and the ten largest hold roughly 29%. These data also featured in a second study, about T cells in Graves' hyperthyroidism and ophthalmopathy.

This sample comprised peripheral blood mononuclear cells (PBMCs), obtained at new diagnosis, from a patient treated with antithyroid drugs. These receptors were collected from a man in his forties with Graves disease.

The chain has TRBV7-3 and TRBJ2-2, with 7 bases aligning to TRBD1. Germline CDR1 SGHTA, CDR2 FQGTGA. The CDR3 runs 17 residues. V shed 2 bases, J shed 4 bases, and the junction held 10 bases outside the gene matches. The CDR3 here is CASSLAGGTSGTGELFF. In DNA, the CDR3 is TGTGCCAGCAGCTTAGCAGGGGGAACAAGCGGCACCGGGGAGCTGTTTTTT. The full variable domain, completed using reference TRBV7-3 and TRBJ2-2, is GAGVSQTPSNKVTEKGKYVELRCDPISGHTALYWYRQSLGQGPEFLIYFQGTGAADDSGLPNDRFFAVRPEGSVSTLKIQRTERGDSAVYLCASSLAGGTSGTGELFFGEGSRLTVL.

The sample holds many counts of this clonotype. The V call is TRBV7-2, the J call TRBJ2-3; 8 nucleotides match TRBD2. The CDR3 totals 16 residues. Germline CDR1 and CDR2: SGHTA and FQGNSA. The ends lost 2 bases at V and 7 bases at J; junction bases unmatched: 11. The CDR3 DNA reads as TGTGCCAGCAGCTTATCAGCGGGGGCGGGTAGATATACGCAGTATTTT. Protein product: CASSLSAGAGRYTQYF.

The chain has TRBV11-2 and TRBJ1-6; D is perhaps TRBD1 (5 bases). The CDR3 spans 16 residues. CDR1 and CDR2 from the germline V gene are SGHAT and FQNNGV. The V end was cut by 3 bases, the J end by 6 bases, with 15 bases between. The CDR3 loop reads CASSLNLGVGNSPLHF. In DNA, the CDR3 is TGTGCCAGCAGCTTGAACTTGGGGGTTGGTAATTCACCCCTCCACTTT. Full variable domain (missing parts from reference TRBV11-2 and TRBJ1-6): EAGVAQSPRYKIIEKRQSVAFWCNPISGHATLYWYQQILGQGPKLLIQFQNNGVVDDSQLPKDRFSAERLKGVDSTLKIQPAKLEDSAVYLCASSLNLGVGNSPLHFGNGTRLTVT.

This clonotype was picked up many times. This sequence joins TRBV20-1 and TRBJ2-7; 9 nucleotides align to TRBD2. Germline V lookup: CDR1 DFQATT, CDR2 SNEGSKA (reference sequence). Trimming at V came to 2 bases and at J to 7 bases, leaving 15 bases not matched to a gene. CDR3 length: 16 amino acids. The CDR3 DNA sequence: TGCAGTGCTAGACCCGTGATTTTAGCGGGGGCTCGGGAGCAGTACTTC. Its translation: CSARPVILAGAREQYF.

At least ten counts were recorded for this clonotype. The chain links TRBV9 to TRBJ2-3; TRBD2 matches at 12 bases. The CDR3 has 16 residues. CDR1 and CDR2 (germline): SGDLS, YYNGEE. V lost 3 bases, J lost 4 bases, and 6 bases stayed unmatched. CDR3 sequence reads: CASSASSSGGADTQYF. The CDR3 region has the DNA TGTGCCAGCAGCGCGTCTTCTAGCGGGGGGGCAGATACGCAGTATTTT. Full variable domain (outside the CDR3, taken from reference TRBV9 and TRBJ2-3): DSGVTQTPKHLITATGQRVTLRCSPRSGDLSVYWYQQSLDQGLQFLIQYYNGEERAKGNILERFSAQQFPDLHSELNLSSLELGDSALYFCASSASSSGGADTQYFGPGTRLTVL.

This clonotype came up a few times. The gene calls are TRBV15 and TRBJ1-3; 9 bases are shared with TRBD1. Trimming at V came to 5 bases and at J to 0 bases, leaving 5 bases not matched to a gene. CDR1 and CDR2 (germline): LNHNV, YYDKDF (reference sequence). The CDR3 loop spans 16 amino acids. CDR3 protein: CATSVDRGYSGNTIYF. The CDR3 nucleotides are TGTGCCACCAGCGTCGACAGGGGGTACTCTGGAAACACCATATATTTT.

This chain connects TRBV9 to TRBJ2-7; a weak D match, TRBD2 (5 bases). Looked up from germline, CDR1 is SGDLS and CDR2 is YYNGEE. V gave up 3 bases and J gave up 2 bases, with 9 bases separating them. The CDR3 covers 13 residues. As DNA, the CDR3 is TGTGCCAGCAGCGGAGGACTCACCTACGAGCAGTACTTC. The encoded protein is CASSGGLTYEQYF.

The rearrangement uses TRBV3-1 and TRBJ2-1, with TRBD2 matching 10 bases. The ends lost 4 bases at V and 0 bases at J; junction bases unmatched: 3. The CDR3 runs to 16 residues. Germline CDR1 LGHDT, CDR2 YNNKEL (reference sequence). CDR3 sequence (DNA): TGTGCCAGCAGCCTTCTAGCGGGGGCCTCCTACAATGAGCAGTTCTTC. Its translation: CASSLLAGASYNEQFF.

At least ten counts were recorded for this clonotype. The CDR3 coding sequence is TGTGCCAGCAGGACAGGGAATGAGCAGTTCTTC. Amino acids: CASRTGNEQFF. This rearrangement joins TRBV27 to TRBJ2-1, with 7 bases aligning to TRBD1. J gave up 7 bases and V 6 bases, and 0 bases lay outside the gene matches. Germline loops: CDR1 MNHEY, CDR2 SMNVEV (reference sequence). This CDR3 has 11 residues.

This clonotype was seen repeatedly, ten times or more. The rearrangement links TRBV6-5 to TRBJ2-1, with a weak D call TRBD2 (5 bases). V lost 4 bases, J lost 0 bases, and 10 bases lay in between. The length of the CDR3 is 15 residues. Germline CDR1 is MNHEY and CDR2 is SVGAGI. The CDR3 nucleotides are TGTGCCAGCAGTTCGGACTCAAGCTCCTACAATGAGCAGTTCTTC. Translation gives CASSSDSSSYNEQFF.

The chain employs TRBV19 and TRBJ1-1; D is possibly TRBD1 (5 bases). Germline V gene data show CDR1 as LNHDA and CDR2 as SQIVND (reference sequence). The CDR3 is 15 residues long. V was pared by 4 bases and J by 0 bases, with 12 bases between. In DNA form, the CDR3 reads TGTGCCAGTAGTAATACGGGACGCATGAACACTGAAGCTTTCTTT. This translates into CASSNTGRMNTEAFF.

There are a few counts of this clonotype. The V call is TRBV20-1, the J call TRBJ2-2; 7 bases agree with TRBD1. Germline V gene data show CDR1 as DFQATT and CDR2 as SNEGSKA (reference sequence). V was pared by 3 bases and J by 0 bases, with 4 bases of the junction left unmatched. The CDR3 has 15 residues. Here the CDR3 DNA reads TGCAGTGCTAGCCGACAGGGCCCGAACACCGGGGAGCTGTTTTTT. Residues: CSASRQGPNTGELFF.

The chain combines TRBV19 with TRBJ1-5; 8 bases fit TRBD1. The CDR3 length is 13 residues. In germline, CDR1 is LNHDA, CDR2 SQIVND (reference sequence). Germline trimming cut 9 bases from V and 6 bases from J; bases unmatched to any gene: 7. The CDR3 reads CASRAGGPQPQHF. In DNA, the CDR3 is TGTGCCAGCAGGGCAGGGGGCCCTCAGCCCCAGCATTTT.

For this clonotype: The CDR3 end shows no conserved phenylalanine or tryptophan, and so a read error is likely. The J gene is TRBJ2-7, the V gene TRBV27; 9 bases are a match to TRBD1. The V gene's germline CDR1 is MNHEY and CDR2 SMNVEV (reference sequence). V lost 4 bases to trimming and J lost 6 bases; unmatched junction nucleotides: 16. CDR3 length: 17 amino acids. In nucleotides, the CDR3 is TGTGCCAGCAGTTCAACCCTCACCGGGACAGGGACGGCCGAGCAGTACTCC. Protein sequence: CASSSTLTGTGTAEQYS.

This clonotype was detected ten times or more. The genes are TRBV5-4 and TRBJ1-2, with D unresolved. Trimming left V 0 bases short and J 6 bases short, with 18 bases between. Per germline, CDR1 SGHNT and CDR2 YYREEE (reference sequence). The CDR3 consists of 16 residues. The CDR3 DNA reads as TGTGCCAGCAGCTTGGATCTTGTGGTCAGGCCCGATGGCTACACCTTC. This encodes CASSLDLVVRPDGYTF.

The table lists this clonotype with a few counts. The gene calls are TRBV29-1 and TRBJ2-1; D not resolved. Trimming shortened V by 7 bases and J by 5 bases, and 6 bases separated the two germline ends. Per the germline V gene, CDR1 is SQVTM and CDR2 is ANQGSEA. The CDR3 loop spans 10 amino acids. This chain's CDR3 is CSAAHNEQFF. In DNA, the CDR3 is TGCAGCGCCGCGCACAATGAGCAGTTCTTC.

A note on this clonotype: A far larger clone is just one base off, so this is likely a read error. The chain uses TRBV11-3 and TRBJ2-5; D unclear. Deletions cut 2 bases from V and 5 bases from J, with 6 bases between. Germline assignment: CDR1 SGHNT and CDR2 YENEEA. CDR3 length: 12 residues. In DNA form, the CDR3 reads TGTGCCAGCAGCTTAATTGGGGAGACCCAGTACTTC. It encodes CASSLIGETQYF.

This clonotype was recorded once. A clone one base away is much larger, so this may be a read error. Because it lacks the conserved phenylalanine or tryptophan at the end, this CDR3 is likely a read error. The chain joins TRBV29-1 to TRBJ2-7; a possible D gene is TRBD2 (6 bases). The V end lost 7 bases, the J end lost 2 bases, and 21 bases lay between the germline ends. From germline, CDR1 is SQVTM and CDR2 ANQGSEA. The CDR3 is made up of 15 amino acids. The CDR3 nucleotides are TGCAGCGCCCTGAGGGTTAACGGAGGGACCTACGAGCAGTACCTC. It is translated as CSALRVNGGTYEQYL.

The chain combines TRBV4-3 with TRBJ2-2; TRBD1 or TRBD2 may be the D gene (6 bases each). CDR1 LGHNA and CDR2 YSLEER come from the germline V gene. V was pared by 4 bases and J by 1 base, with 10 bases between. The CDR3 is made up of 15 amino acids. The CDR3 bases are TGCGCCAGCAGCCGGAAGGGGGGGAACACCGGGGAGCTGTTTTTT. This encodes CASSRKGGNTGELFF.

The CDR3 DNA sequence: TGTGCCAGCAGTGAAGAGGGGAATGAAAAACTGTTTTTT. Its protein product is CASSEEGNEKLFF. The chain combines TRBV2 with TRBJ1-4; perhaps TRBD1 as D (5 bases). Between the trimmed V and J ends, which lost 1 base and 5 bases, there was a span of 5 bases. The CDR3 is 13 amino acids. Germline CDR1 and CDR2: SNHLY and FYNNEI.

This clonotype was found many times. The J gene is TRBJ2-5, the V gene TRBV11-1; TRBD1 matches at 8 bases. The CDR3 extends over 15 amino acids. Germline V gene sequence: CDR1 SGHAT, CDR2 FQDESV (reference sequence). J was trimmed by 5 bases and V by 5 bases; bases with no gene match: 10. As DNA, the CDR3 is TGTGCCAGCAGCGCCAACTCAGGGGGCGTGGAGACCCAGTACTTC. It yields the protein CASSANSGGVETQYF. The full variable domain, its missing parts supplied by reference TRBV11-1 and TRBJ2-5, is EAEVAQSPRYKITEKSQAVAFWCDPISGHATLYWYRQILGQGPELLVQFQDESVVDDSQLPKDRFSAERLKGVDSTLKIQPAELGDSAMYLCASSANSGGVETQYFGPGTRLLVL.

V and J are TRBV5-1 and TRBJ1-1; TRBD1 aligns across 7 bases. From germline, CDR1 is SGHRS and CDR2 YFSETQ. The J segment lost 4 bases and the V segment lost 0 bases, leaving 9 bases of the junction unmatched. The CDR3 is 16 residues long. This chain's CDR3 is CASSLGALQGVTEAFF. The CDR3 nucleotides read TGCGCCAGCAGCTTGGGCGCCCTGCAGGGGGTCACTGAAGCTTTCTTT.

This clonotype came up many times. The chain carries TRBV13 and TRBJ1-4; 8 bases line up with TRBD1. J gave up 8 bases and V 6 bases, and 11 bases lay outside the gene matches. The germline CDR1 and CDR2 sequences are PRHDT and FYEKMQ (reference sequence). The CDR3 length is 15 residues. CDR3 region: CASSRTGRGGEKLFF. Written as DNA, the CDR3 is TGTGCCAGCAGTCGGACAGGGAGAGGGGGAGAAAAACTGTTTTTT. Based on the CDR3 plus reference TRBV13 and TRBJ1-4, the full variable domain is AAGVIQSPRHLIKEKRETATLKCYPIPRHDTVYWYQQGPGQDPQFLISFYEKMQSDKGSIPDRFSAQQFSDYHSELNMSSLELGDSALYFCASSRTGRGGEKLFFGSGTQLSVL.

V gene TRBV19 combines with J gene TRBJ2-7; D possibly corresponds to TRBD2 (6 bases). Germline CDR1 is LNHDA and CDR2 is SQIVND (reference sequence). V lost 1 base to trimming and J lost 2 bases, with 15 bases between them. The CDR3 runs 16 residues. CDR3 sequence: CASSIGVRAGTYEQYF. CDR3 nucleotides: TGTGCCAGTAGTATAGGAGTCAGAGCGGGTACCTACGAGCAGTACTTC.